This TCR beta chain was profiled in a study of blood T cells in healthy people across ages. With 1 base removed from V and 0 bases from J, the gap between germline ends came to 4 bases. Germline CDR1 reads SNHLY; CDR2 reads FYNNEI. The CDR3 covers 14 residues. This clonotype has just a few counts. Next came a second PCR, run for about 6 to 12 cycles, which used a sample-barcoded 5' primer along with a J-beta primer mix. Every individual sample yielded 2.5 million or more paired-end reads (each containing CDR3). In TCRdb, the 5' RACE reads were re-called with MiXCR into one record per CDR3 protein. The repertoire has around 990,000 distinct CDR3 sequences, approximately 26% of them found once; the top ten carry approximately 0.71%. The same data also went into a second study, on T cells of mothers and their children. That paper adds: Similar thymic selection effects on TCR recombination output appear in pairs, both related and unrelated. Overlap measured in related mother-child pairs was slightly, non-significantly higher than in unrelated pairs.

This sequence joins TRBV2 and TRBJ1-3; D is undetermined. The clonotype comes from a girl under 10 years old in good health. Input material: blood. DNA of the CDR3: TGTGCCAGCAGTGAAGACTACTCTGGAAACACCATATATTTT. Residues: CASSEDYSGNTIYF.